This entry features one T cell receptor beta chain sequence. The sample originates from a study of identical twins' blood T cells. All three twin pairs grew up together with likely shared infections and vaccines. V lost 7 bases and J lost 5, with 11 bases in between. The CDR3 is 12 residues long. TCRdb re-analysed the 5' RACE reads in MiXCR, keeping a single row per CDR3 protein. The sample holds hundreds of thousands of distinct CDR3 sequences, 28% seen once. The gene calls are TRBV12-3 or TRBV12-4 and TRBJ1-1; no firm D call. This clonotype originated in a woman aged 18-50 years in good health. The specimen sequenced was PBMCs. CDR3 protein: CASMWGGTEAFF. DNA for the CDR3: TGTGCCAGCATGTGGGGTGGTACTGAAGCTTTCTTT.